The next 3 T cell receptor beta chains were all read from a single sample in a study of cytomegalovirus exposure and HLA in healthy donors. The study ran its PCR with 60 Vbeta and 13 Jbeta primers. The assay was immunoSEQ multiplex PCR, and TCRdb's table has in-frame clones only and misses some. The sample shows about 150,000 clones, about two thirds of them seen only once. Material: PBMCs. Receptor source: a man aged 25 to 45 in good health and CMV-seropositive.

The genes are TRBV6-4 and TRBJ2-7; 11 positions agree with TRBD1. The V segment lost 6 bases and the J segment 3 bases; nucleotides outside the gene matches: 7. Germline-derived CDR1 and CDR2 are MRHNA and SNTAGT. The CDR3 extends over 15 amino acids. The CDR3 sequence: CASSRTGGTIYEQYF. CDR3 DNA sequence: TGTGCCAGCAGCCGGACAGGGGGCACGATCTACGAGCAGTACTTC.

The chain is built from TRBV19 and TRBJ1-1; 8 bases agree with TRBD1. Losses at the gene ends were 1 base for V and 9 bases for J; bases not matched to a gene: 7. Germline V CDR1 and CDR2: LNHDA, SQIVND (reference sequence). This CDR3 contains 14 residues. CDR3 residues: CASSIASGGQKAFF. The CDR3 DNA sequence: TGTGCCAGTAGTATAGCGTCAGGGGGCCAAAAAGCTTTCTTT. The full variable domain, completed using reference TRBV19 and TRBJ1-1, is DGGITQSPKYLFRKEGQNVTLSCEQNLNHDAMYWYRQDPGQGLRLIYYSQIVNDFQKGDIAEGYSVSREKKESFPLTVTSAQKNPTAFYLCASSIASGGQKAFFGQGTRLTVV.

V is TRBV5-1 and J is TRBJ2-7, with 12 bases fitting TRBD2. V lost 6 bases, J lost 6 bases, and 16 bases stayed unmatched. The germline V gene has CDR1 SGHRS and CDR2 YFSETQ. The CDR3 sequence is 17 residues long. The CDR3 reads CASTVSGLAGRLGEQYF. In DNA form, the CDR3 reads TGCGCCAGCACCGTCTCCGGACTAGCGGGACGGTTGGGCGAGCAGTACTTC.